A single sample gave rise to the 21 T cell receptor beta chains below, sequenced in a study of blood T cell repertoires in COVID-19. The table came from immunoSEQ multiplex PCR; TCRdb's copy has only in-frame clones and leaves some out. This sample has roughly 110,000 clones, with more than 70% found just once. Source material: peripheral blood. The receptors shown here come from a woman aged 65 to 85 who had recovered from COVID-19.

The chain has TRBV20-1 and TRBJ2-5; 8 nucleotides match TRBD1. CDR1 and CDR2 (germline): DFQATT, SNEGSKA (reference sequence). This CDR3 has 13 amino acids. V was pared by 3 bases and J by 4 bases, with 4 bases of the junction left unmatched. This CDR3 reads CSASRGTGETQYF. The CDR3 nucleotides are TGCAGTGCTAGTAGGGGGACAGGAGAGACCCAGTACTTC.

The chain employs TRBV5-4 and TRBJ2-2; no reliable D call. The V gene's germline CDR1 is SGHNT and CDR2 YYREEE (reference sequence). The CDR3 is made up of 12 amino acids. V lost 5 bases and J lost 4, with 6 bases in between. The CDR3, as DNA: TGTGCCAGCAGATCCTTCACCGGGGAGCTGTTTTTT. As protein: CASRSFTGELFF.

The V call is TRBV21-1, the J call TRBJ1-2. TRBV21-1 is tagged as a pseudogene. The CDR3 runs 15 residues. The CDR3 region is CASSKRRGAEKGYTF. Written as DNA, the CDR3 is TGTGCCAGCAGCAAACGCCGGGGGGCAGAGAAGGGCTACACCTTC.

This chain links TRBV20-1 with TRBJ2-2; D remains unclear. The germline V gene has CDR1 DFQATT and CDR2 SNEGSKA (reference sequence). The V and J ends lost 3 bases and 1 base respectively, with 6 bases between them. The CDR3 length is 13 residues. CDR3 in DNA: TGCAGTGCTAGTACGGTGAACACCGGGGAGCTGTTTTTT. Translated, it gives CSASTVNTGELFF.

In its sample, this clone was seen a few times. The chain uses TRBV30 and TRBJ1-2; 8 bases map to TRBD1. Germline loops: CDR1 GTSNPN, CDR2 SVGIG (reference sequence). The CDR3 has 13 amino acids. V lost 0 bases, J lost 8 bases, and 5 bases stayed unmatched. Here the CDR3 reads CAWSVQGAGGYTF. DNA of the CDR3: TGTGCCTGGAGTGTCCAGGGGGCGGGAGGCTACACCTTC.

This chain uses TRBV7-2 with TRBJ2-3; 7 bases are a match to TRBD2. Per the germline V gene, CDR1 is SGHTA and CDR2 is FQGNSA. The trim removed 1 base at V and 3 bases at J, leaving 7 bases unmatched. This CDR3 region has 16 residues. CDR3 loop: CASSLGGGGYTDTQYF. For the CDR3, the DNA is TGTGCCAGCAGCTTAGGTGGCGGGGGATATACAGATACGCAGTATTTT.

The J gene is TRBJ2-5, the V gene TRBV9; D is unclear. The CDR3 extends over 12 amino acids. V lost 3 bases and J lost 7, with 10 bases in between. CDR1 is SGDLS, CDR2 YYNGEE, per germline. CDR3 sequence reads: CASSETTGTQYF. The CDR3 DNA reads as TGTGCCAGCAGCGAAACGACTGGGACCCAGTACTTC. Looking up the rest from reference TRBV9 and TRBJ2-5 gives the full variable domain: DSGVTQTPKHLITATGQRVTLRCSPRSGDLSVYWYQQSLDQGLQFLIQYYNGEERAKGNILERFSAQQFPDLHSELNLSSLELGDSALYFCASSETTGTQYFGPGTRLLVL.

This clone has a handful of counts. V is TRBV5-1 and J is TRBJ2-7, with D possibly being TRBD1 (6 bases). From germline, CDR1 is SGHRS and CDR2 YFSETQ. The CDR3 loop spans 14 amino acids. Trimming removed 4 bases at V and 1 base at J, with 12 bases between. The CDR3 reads CASSATGLSYEQYF. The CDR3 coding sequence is TGCGCCAGCAGCGCCACAGGGCTTTCCTACGAGCAGTACTTC.

CDR3 residues: CASSLGGGRDTQYF. The CDR3 coding sequence is TGTGCCAGCAGCCTAGGGGGGGGCAGAGATACGCAGTATTTT. The chain joins TRBV27 to TRBJ2-3; D may be TRBD2 (7 bases). This CDR3 has 14 amino acids. Germline assignment: CDR1 MNHEY and CDR2 SMNVEV (reference sequence). V was shortened by 6 bases and J by 5 bases, with 15 bases between the two germline ends.

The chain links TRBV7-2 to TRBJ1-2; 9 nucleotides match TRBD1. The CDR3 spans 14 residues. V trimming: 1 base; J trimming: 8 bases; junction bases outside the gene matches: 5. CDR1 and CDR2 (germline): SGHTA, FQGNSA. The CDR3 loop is CASSLDGTGIGYTF. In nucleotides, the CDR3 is TGTGCCAGCAGCTTAGATGGGACAGGGATCGGCTACACCTTC.

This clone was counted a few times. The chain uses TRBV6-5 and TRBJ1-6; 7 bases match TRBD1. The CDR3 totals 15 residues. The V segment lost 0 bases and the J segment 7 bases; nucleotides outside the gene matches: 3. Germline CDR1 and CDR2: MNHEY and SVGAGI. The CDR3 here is CASSYSTQGNSPLHF. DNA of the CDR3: TGTGCCAGCAGTTACTCGACACAGGGGAATTCACCCCTCCACTTT.

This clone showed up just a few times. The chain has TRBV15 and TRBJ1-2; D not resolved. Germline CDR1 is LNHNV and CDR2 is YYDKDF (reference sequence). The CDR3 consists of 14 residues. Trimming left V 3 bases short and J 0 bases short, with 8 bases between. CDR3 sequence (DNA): TGTGCCACCAGCAGGGCTAGAGCTAACTATGGCTACACCTTC. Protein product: CATSRARANYGYTF.

CDR3 region: CASSQDRRGGLYGYTF. The CDR3 region has the DNA TGTGCCAGCAGCCAAGACAGGAGGGGAGGTCTTTATGGCTACACCTTC. This chain joins TRBV3-1 (or the pseudogene TRBV3-2) and TRBJ1-2, with a tentative D call TRBD1 (5 bases). Germline CDR1 and CDR2: LGHDT and YNNKEL (reference sequence). The CDR3 sequence is 16 residues long. V lost 0 bases, J lost 5 bases, and 16 bases lay in between.

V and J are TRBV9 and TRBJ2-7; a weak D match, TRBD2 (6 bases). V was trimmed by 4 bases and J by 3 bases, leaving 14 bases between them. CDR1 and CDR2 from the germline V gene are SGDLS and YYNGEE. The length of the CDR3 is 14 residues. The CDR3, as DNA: TGTGCCAGCAGCCCTCGAGGCGGGGTCTACGAGCAGTACTTC. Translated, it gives CASSPRGGVYEQYF.

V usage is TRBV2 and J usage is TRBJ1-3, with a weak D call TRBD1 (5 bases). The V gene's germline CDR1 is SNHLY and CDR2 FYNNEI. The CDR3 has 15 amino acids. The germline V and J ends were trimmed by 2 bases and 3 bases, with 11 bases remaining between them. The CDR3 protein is CASSERGGGGNTIYF. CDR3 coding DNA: TGTGCCAGCAGTGAACGGGGGGGTGGTGGAAACACCATATATTTT.

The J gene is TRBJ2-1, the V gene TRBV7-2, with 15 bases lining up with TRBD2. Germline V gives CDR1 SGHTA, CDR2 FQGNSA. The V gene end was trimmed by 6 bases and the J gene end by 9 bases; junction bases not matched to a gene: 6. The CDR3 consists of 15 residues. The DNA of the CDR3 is TGTGCCAGCAGGACTGGACTAGCGGGAGGGTTTGAGCAGTTCTTC. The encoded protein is CASRTGLAGGFEQFF.

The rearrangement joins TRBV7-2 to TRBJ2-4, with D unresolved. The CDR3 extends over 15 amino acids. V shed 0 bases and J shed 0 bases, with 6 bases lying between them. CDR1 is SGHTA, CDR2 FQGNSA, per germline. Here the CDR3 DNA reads TGTGCCAGCAGCTTAGCTCCCATAGCCAAAAACATTCAGTACTTC. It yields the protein CASSLAPIAKNIQYF.

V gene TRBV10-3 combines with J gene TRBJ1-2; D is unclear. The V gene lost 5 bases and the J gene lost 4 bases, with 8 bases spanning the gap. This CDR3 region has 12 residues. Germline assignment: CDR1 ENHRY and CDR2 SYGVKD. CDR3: CAISKGSYGYTF. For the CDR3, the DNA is TGTGCCATCAGTAAAGGGAGCTATGGCTACACCTTC.

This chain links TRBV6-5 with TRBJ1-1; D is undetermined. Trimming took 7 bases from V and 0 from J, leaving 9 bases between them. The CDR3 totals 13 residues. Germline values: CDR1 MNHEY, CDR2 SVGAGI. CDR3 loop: CASTRKLNTEAFF. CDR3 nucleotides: TGTGCCAGCACCAGAAAATTGAACACTGAAGCTTTCTTT.

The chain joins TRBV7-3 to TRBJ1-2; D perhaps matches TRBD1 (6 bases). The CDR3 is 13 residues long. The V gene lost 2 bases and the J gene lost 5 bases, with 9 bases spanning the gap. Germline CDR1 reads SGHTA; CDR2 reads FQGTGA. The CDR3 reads CASSLDRFYGYTF. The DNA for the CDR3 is TGTGCCAGCAGCTTAGACAGGTTTTATGGCTACACCTTC.

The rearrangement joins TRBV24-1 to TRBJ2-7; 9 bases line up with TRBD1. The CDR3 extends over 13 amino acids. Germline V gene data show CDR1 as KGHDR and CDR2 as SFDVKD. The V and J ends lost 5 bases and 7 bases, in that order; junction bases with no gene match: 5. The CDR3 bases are TGTGCCACCAGTGGGGGACAGGGAAGGGAGCAGTACTTC. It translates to CATSGGQGREQYF.